This T cell receptor (beta chain) was profiled in a study of beta chain features in type 1 diabetes. TCRB transcripts that were expressed got sequenced, as all of the isolated RNA had been reverse transcribed. Repertoires were generated with immunoSEQ multiplex PCR, while TCRdb's copy carries only in-frame clones and drops some. Among tens of thousands of clones listed, roughly 30% were seen once. Naive, central memory, regulatory and stem cell-like memory cells within the CD4+ compartment were sorted using CD45RO/CCR7/CD25/CD127/CD95/CD27. The CDR3 contains 13 residues. The germline gives CDR1 SEHNR, CDR2 FQNEAQ (reference sequence). V lost 5 bases, J lost 5 bases, and 5 bases stayed unmatched.

The sequence was collected from a woman aged 18 to 35 in good health. The V call is TRBV7-9, the J call TRBJ2-5; 7 positions agree with TRBD1. Sequenced: stem cell memory CD4+ T cells from blood. CDR3 region: CASSRDSPETQYF. In nucleotides, the CDR3 is TGTGCCAGCAGCCGGGACAGCCCTGAGACCCAGTACTTC. The complete variable domain, with remaining parts taken from reference TRBV7-9 and TRBJ2-5, reads DTGVSQNPRHKITKRGQNVTFRCDPISEHNRLYWYRQTLGQGPEFLTYFQNEAQLEKSRLLSDRFSAERPKGSFSTLEIQRTEQGDSAMYLCASSRDSPETQYFGPGTRLLVL.